One sample yielded the 14 T cell receptor beta chains listed below, sequenced in a study of tumor and adjacent non-tumor tissue in lung cancer. The library came from three nested PCR rounds adapted from ARM-PCR protocols. One entry per CDR3 protein, called by TCRdb with MiXCR from the multiplex PCR reads. The repertoire holds 120,000 or so distinct CDR3 sequences, with 55% to 75% as singletons. This sample's RNA came from whole unsorted tissue. The sample consisted of lung tumor tissue. Receptors were obtained from a man under 40 with non-small cell lung cancer.

Turning to this clonotype: The junction departs from germline at one end; a sequencing error may be responsible. The chain's CDR3 is CDSSATWSSYGYTF. The CDR3 coding sequence is TGTGACAGCAGCGCCACATGGAGCTCCTATGGCTACACCTTC. The chain carries TRBV5-5 and TRBJ1-2; D gene unclear. The CDR3 length is 14 residues. CDR1 and CDR2 (germline): SGHKS, YYEKEE (reference sequence).

Regarding this clonotype: A much larger clone lies a single base off, so this may be a read error. As DNA, the CDR3 is TGCAGTGCTAGGCGGTCAGGGTGGGAGCAGTACTTC. Translated, it gives CSARRSGWEQYF. J is TRBJ2-7 and V is TRBV20-1; tentative D call: TRBD1 (5 bases). Germline V gene data show CDR1 as DFQATT and CDR2 as SNEGSKA (reference sequence). V lost 3 bases and J lost 7, with 13 bases in between. CDR3 length: 12 amino acids.

This clonotype appeared many times. The chain combines TRBV6-2 or TRBV6-3 with TRBJ1-5; TRBD1 agrees at 8 bases. Germline V gives CDR1 MNHEY, CDR2 SVGEGT. The length of the CDR3 is 15 residues. The junction had 2 bases not matched to a gene; V was cut back by 2 bases and J by 2 bases. The CDR3 reads CASSYLTGGNQPQHF. DNA of the CDR3: TGTGCCAGCAGTTACCTGACAGGGGGCAATCAGCCCCAGCATTTT.

A note on this clonotype: Since the CDR3 does not end with the conserved phenylalanine or tryptophan, this likely comes from a read error. The chain recombines TRBV20-1 with TRBJ1-2, with TRBD1 matching 7 bases. Per the germline V gene, CDR1 is DFQATT and CDR2 is SNEGSKA (reference sequence). This CDR3 is 17 amino acids long. The V segment lost 4 bases and the J segment 4 bases; nucleotides outside the gene matches: 18. CDR3 coding DNA: TGCAGTGCTACCCCAACAGGGGACCGTCTGCGGCTCTATGGCTACACCATC. It translates to CSATPTGDRLRLYGYTI.

This chain uses TRBV20-1 with TRBJ2-1; D call uncertain. V was clipped by 5 bases and J by 10 bases, with 9 bases between them. CDR1 and CDR2 from the germline V gene are DFQATT and SNEGSKA (reference sequence). The length of the CDR3 is 10 residues. The CDR3 here is CSAVDSEQFF. Written as DNA, the CDR3 is TGCAGTGCTGTTGATAGCGAGCAGTTCTTC.

The gene calls are TRBV14 and TRBJ1-1, with D unclear. This CDR3 spans 11 amino acids. From germline, CDR1 is SGHDN and CDR2 FVKESK. Here the CDR3 reads CVSSAGFEAFF. CDR3 nucleotide sequence: TGTGTCAGTAGCGCAGGTTTTGAAGCTTTCTTT.

The chain recombines TRBV20-1 with TRBJ2-7; TRBD1 might be the D (5 bases). CDR3 length: 13 residues. The V and J ends lost 6 bases and 3 bases respectively, with 15 bases between them. Germline V lookup: CDR1 DFQATT, CDR2 SNEGSKA (reference sequence). CDR3 bases: TGCAGTGCACGAAGGCAGGGTAGCTACGAGCAGTACTTC. Translating gives CSARRQGSYEQYF.

Remarks on this clonotype: With a much larger clone just one base away, this may be a read error. This chain uses TRBV20-1 with TRBJ2-1, with D unresolved. The CDR3 has 13 residues. Germline CDR1 and CDR2: DFQATT and SNEGSKA (reference sequence). In DNA, the CDR3 is TGCAGTGCGACGATCACAGCAAACAATGAGCACTTCTTC. Translation gives CSATITANNEHFF.

Concerning this clonotype itself: An end of the junction does not agree with germline; a read error may underlie this. The rearrangement joins TRBV6-5 to TRBJ2-7, with TRBD1 matching 11 bases. This CDR3 contains 15 residues. Germline V lookup: CDR1 MNHEY, CDR2 SVGAGI. CDR3 coding DNA: TGTGCCAGCAGTCGAGGACAGGGGGCCTCCTGCGAGCAATACTTC. It yields the protein CASSRGQGASCEQYF.

This clonotype was detected ten times or more. The chain recombines TRBV5-6 with TRBJ1-5, with TRBD1 identical over 7 bases. V gave up 3 bases and J gave up 4 bases; unmatched junction bases: 4. The germline V gene encodes CDR1 SGHDT and CDR2 YYEEEE. The CDR3 totals 14 residues. The CDR3 sequence is CASSWTGDNQPQHF. The CDR3 coding sequence is TGTGCCAGCAGCTGGACAGGAGATAATCAGCCCCAGCATTTT.

V usage is TRBV5-1 and J usage is TRBJ2-7; D remains ambiguous. Trimming cost V 2 bases and J 2 bases, with 14 bases left between them. Germline-derived CDR1 and CDR2 are SGHRS and YFSETQ. The CDR3 runs 15 residues. This chain's CDR3 is CASSFDGGPTYEQYF. Here the CDR3 DNA reads TGCGCCAGCAGCTTCGATGGTGGGCCTACCTACGAGCAGTACTTC.

This chain joins TRBV25-1 and TRBJ2-5, with D tentatively TRBD1 (6 bases). With 1 base removed from V and 4 bases from J, the gap between germline ends came to 13 bases. The CDR3 length is 15 residues. CDR1 and CDR2 from the germline V gene are MGHDK and SYGVNS. The CDR3 DNA sequence: TGTGCCAGCAGTGAATGGTACAGGGATGGAGAGACCCAGTACTTC. Encoded protein: CASSEWYRDGETQYF.

This clonotype was seen at least ten times. The chain carries TRBV10-2 and TRBJ2-1; TRBD2 agrees at 8 bases. The CDR3 covers 16 residues. V trimming: 0 bases; J trimming: 3 bases; junction bases outside the gene matches: 4. The germline gives CDR1 WSHSY, CDR2 SAAADI. CDR3 in DNA: TGCGCCAGCAGTGAGTCGACGCGGGGGGTCTACAATGAGCAGTTCTTC. Its translation is CASSESTRGVYNEQFF.

This clonotype was recorded only once. The final CDR3 position lacks the conserved phenylalanine or tryptophan, pointing to a likely read error. This chain connects TRBV11-3 to TRBJ2-1; TRBD1 or TRBD2 may be the D gene (5 bases each). V lost 7 bases to trimming and J lost 5 bases, with 12 bases between them. The germline V gene encodes CDR1 SGHNT and CDR2 YENEEA. The CDR3 contains 13 residues. In nucleotides, the CDR3 is TGTGCCAGCAACAGGAGGAGAAACAATGAGCAGTTCCTC. The encoded protein is CASNRRRNNEQFL.